This section outlines one T cell receptor beta chain sequence together with its context. Its specificity is not known. This sample is part of a study of blood T cells in healthy people across ages. A second about 7 to 12 cycle PCR used barcoded and J-beta primers. TCRdb reprocessed the 5' RACE reads via MiXCR and lists one record per CDR3 protein. The sample consists of some 370,000 distinct CDR3 sequences, 45% to 60% of them appearing once. Study-wide results and caveats: Relative to aged donors, long-lived donors carried more naive CD4+ cells and displayed higher diversity.

V lost 0 bases to trimming and J lost 4 bases, with 21 bases between them. CDR3 length: 17 amino acids. Germline CDR1 and CDR2: SQVTM and ANQGSEA. Sequencing input: blood. The chain carries TRBV29-1 and TRBJ1-2; perhaps TRBD1 as D (6 bases). This sequence was found in a man aged 55 to 70 in good health. CDR3 coding DNA: TGCAGCGTTGAAGATTGGAGCCACCCCCGGGGGCTCTATGGCTACACCTTC. Residues: CSVEDWSHPRGLYGYTF.